This TCR beta chain was recorded in a study of shared clonotypes between healthy human individuals. CDR3 length: 13 residues. Trimming removed 6 bases from V and 5 bases from J, with 13 bases in between. Germline-derived CDR1 and CDR2 are SGHRS and YFSETQ. The data were produced by immunoSEQ multiplex PCR, yet TCRdb's version contains in-frame clones alone and is incomplete. The data contain approximately 2.4 million clones, roughly 95% of them seen just once; the ten biggest clones take up roughly 0.13%. Sequencing was done on a sample of naive CD4+ T cells sorted from blood. Stated subset: CD45RA+ positively selected. The TCR sequence derives from a man younger than 35 in good health. The chain carries TRBV5-1 and TRBJ2-3; no reliable D call. CDR3 sequence: CASNPPGLDTQYF. In nucleotides, the CDR3 is TGCGCCAGCAACCCCCCTGGGTTAGATACGCAGTATTTT.